This T cell receptor beta chain was sequenced during a study of Graves' ophthalmopathy and Graves' hyperthyroidism. Findings of the study overall: The majority of expanded thyroid clonotypes above 0.001 frequency also occurred in blood.

The TCR beta CDR3 regions underwent amplification from RNA transcripts. A first-round RT-PCR used HTBI primers, followed by a second-round multiplex PCR. TCRdb independently ran MiXCR on the multiplex PCR reads; one entry per CDR3 protein. The sample holds almost 40,000 distinct CDR3 sequences, roughly 50% seen once. The source of the PBMCs was more than 9.5 ml of fresh peripheral blood. The CDR3 has 13 residues. The V and J ends lost 7 bases and 2 bases, in that order; junction bases with no gene match: 6. Germline V gene data show CDR1 as SQVTM and CDR2 as ANQGSEA. A remark on this clonotype: The antigen is unknown.

The clonotype was recovered from an adult woman with stable Graves' hyperthyroidism. The chain recombines TRBV29-1 with TRBJ2-7, with 9 bases aligning to TRBD1. Sequenced material: peripheral blood. Here the CDR3 DNA reads TGCAGCGACGGGGGACAGGGAACCTACGAGCAGTACTTC. Translation: CSDGGQGTYEQYF.